This is a list of T cell receptor beta chains from one sample in a study of beta chain features in type 1 diabetes. Here immunoSEQ multiplex PCR was the method, and the copy in TCRdb shows in-frame clones only, minus some. The sample lists around 56,000 clones; about 50% were seen once. The material sequenced was Tregs from blood. The receptors derive from a woman between 40 and 50 years old with type 1 diabetes. Both conserved end residues are part of each CDR3. The D gene is left open where the match is weak. For some rows the clone size is stated as once, few or many, or as a class when expanded; others skip it.

clone_size d_call j_call cdr3_length v_call cdr3_aa cdr3_nt
few TRBD1 TRBJ1-1 16 TRBV14 CASSQDLEGARTEAFF TGTGCCAGCAGCCAAGATCTAGAGGGGGCTAGGACTGAAGCTTTCTTT
NA TRBD2 TRBJ2-7 14 TRBV25-1 CATLSGGAFLEQYF TGTGCCACCCTTAGCGGGGGGGCTTTCCTCGAGCAGTACTTC
few NA TRBJ2-1 14 TRBV10-3 CAISATTGYNEQFF TGTGCCATCAGTGCCACTACAGGTTACAATGAGCAGTTCTTC
NA NA TRBJ1-1 15 TRBV19 CASTQSGTLNTEAFF TGTGCCAGTACTCAATCCGGGACACTGAACACTGAAGCTTTCTTT
NA TRBD1 TRBJ1-1 14 TRBV7-3 CASSPQQGAAEAFF TGTGCCAGCAGCCCTCAGCAGGGGGCCGCTGAAGCTTTCTTT
few NA TRBJ2-6 15 TRBV28 CASASRFSGANVLTF TGTGCCAGCGCTAGTCGATTCTCTGGGGCCAACGTCCTGACTTTC
once NA TRBJ1-1 13 TRBV5-6 CASSGGESTEAFF TGTGCCAGCAGCGGGGGGGAGAGCACTGAAGCTTTCTTT
few TRBD2 TRBJ2-3 17 TRBV7-2 CASSLGLAGGSGDTQYF TGTGCCAGCAGCTTGGGACTAGCGGGGGGCTCAGGAGATACGCAGTATTTT
once NA TRBJ2-3 15 TRBV11-3 CASSGGTSEGDTQYF TGTGCCAGCAGCGGCGGGACCTCCGAAGGAGATACGCAGTATTTT
NA NA TRBJ1-2 15 TRBV5-1 CASSPGDGVNYGYTF TGCGCCAGCAGCCCAGGGGACGGGGTTAACTATGGCTACACCTTC
NA NA TRBJ2-5 13 TRBV25-1 CASSEAPSGGQYF TGTGCCAGCAGTGAAGCCCCGAGCGGAGGGCAGTACTTC
NA NA TRBJ1-1 12 TRBV29-1 CSGRQMNTEAFF TGCAGCGGCCGACAGATGAACACTGAAGCTTTCTTT
NA TRBD1 TRBJ2-1 14 TRBV19 CASTPDRGLGEQFF TGTGCCAGTACTCCCGACAGGGGCCTCGGTGAGCAGTTCTTC
NA TRBD1 TRBJ2-2 15 TRBV7-9 CASSTNRGSAGELFF TGTGCCAGCAGCACAAACAGGGGCTCGGCCGGGGAGCTGTTTTTT
NA TRBD1 TRBJ1-5 14 TRBV28 CASSSRGEYQPQHF TGTGCCAGCAGTTCCAGGGGGGAGTATCAGCCCCAGCATTTT